This T cell receptor (beta chain) emerged from a study of blood T cells in healthy people across ages. The germline gives CDR1 MNHEY, CDR2 SVGEGT. Losses at the gene ends were 0 bases for V and 10 bases for J; bases not matched to a gene: 6. The CDR3 loop spans 15 amino acids. PCR was performed a second time for about 7 to 12 cycles using a sample-barcoded 5' primer and a J-beta primer mix. TCRdb fed the 5' RACE reads into MiXCR, producing one record per CDR3 protein. The table lists 780,000 or so distinct CDR3 sequences, roughly 25% of them singletons. The donors, healthy Caucasians from Russia, were aged 6 to 90. This same sample was also taken into another study, of T cells of mothers and their children.

Sequenced material: blood. The chain has TRBV6-2 or TRBV6-3 and TRBJ2-1; TRBD2 aligns across 10 bases. This sequence was found in a boy younger than 18 in good health. For the CDR3, the DNA is TGTGCCAGCAGTTACTCGCGCCTAGCGGGAGACGAGCAGTTCTTC. Translating it yields CASSYSRLAGDEQFF.